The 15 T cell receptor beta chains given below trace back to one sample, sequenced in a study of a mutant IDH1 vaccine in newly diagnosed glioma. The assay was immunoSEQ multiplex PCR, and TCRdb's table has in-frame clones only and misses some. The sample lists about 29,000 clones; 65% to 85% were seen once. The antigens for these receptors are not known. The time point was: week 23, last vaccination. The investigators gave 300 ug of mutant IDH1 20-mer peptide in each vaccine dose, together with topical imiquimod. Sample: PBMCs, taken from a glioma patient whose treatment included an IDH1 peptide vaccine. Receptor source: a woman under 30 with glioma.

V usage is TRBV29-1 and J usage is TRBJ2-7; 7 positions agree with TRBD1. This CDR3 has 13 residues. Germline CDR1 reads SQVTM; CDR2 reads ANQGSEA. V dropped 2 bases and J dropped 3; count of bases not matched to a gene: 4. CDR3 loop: CSVERQGYYEQYF. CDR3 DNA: TGCAGCGTTGAAAGACAGGGTTACTACGAGCAGTACTTC.

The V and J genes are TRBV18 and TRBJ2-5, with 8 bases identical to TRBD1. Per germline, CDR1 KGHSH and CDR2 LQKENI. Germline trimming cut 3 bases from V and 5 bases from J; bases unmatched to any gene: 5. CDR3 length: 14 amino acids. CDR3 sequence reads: CASSPETGAETQYF. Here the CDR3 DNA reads TGTGCCAGCTCACCGGAGACAGGGGCCGAGACCCAGTACTTC.

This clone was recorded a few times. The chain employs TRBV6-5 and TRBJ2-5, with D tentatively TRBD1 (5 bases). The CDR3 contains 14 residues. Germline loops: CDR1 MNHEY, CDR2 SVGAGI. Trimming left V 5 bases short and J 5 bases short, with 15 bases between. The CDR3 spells CASSEQGPWETQYF. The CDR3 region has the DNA TGTGCCAGCAGTGAGCAGGGCCCCTGGGAGACCCAGTACTTC.

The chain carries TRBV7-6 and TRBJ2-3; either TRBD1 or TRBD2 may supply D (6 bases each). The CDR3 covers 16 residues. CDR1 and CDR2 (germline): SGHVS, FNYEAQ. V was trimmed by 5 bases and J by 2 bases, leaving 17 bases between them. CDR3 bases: TGTGCCAGCAGCCCAACCGTTACGGGGGCCACAGATACGCAGTATTTT. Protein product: CASSPTVTGATDTQYF.

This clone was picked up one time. The CDR3 sequence is CASNGVGRVEETQYF. CDR3 sequence (DNA): TGTGCCAGCAACGGAGTGGGGAGGGTGGAAGAGACCCAGTACTTC. The rearrangement uses TRBV6-1 and TRBJ2-5, with 7 bases lining up with TRBD2. V was clipped by 7 bases and J by 3 bases; unmatched bases: 11. The CDR3 covers 15 residues. The V gene's germline CDR1 is MNHNS and CDR2 SASEGT.

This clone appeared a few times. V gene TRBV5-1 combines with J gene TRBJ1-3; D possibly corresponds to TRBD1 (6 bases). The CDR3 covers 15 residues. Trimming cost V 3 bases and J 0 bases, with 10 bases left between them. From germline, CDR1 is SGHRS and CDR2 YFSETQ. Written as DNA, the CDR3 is TGCGCCAGCAGCTGGACAGCTACCTCTGGAAACACCATATATTTT. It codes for CASSWTATSGNTIYF.

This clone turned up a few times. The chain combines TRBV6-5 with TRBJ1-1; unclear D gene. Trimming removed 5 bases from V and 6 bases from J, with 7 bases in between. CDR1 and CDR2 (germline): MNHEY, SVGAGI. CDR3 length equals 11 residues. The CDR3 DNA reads TGTGCCAGCAGTGCCGGGGCTGAAGCTTTCTTT. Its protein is CASSAGAEAFF.

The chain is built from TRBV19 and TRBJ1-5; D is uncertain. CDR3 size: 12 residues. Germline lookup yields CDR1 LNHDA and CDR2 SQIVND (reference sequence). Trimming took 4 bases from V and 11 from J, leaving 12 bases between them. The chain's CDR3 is CASSSSRRTQHF. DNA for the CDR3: TGTGCCAGTAGTAGCAGCAGGCGGACCCAGCATTTT.

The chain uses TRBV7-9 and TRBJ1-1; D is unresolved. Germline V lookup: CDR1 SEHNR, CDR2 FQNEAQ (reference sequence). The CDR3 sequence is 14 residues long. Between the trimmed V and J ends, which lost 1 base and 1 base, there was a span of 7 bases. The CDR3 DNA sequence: TGTGCCAGCAGCTTAGTATCCAAGAACACTGAAGCTTTCTTT. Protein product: CASSLVSKNTEAFF.

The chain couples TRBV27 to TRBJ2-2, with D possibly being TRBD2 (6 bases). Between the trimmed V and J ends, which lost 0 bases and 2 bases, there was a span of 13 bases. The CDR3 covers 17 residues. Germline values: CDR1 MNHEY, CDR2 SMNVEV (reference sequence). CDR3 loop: CASSLSVGTFNTGELFF. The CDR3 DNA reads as TGTGCCAGCAGTTTATCCGTAGGGACTTTTAACACCGGGGAGCTGTTTTTT.

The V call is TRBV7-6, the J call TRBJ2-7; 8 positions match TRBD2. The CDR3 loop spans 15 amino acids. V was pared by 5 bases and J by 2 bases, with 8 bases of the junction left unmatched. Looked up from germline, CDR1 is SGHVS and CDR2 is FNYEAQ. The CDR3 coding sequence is TGTGCCAGCAGCCCCCAGGCGGGGGGAACCTACGAGCAGTACTTC. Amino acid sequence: CASSPQAGGTYEQYF.

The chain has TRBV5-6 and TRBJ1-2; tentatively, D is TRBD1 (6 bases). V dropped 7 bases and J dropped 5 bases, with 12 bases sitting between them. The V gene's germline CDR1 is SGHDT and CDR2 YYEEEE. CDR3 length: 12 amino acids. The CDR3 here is CASLGGPYGYTF. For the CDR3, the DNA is TGTGCCAGCCTAGGGGGGCCTTATGGCTACACCTTC.

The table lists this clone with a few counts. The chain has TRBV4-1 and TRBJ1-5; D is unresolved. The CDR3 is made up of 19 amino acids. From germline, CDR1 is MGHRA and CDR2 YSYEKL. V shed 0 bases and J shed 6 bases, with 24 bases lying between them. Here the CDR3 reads CASSQDSGWRHFRSQPQHF. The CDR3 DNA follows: TGCGCCAGCAGCCAAGATTCGGGTTGGAGGCATTTCAGGAGTCAGCCCCAGCATTTT.

CDR3 sequence reads: CASSMGGIEQYF. CDR3 bases: TGTGCCAGTAGTATGGGGGGGATCGAGCAGTACTTC. The chain is built from TRBV19 and TRBJ2-7; TRBD2 matches at 7 bases. V lost 3 bases to trimming and J lost 6 bases; unmatched junction nucleotides: 2. Germline CDR1 is LNHDA and CDR2 is SQIVND (reference sequence). The CDR3 length is 12 residues.

DNA for the CDR3: TGTGCCAGCCGTACTAGCGGGAGGCTCGGGGACATTCAGTACTTC. This encodes CASRTSGRLGDIQYF. This chain links TRBV19 with TRBJ2-4; 12 nucleotides match TRBD2. The CDR3 runs 15 residues. Germline CDR1 is LNHDA and CDR2 is SQIVND (reference sequence). V shed 9 bases and J 8 bases; nucleotides not matched to a gene: 11.